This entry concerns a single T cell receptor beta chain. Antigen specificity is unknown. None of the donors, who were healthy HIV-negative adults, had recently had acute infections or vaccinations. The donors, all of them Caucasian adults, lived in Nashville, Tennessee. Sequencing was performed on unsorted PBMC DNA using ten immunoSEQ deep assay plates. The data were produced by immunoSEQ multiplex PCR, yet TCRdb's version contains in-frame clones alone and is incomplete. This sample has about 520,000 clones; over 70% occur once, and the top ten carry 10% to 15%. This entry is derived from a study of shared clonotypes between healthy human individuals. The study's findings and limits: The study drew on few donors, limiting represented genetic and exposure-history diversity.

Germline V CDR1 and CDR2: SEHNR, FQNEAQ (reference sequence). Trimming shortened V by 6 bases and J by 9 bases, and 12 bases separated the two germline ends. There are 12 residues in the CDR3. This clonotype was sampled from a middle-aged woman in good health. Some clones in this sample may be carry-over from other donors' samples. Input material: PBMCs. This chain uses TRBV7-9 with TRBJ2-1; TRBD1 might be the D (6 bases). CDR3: CASSRGQTEQFF. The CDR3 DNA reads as TGTGCCAGCAGTCGCGGACAGACTGAGCAGTTCTTC.